A single sample is the source of the 14 T cell receptor beta chains below, sequenced in a study of T cells in Graves' hyperthyroidism and ophthalmopathy (dated by TCRdb to about 2019). Library construction relied on multiplex PCR. The instrument given in TCRdb is Illumina HiSeq 2000. Amplification of TCR beta CDR3 regions was carried out from RNA transcripts. For the first round of RT-PCR on the TCR CDR3, the HTBI primer set was used together with the Qiagen OneStep RT-PCR kit. The raw public reads went through TCRdb reprocessing: fastp at Q25, MiXCR clone calling, in-frame beta chains kept. Rows with one shared CDR3 protein collapse into an entry with the most common genes and DNA. The sample data list nearly 750,000 distinct CDR3 sequences, and roughly a third of these were observed just once. Clones ranked in the top ten supply 31% of the sample. Sequenced input: blood. All receptors derive from a woman between 35 and 50 years old with Graves' hyperthyroidism.

The chain uses TRBV7-9 and TRBJ1-6; a possible D gene is TRBD1 (5 bases). In germline, CDR1 is SEHNR, CDR2 FQNEAQ (reference sequence). The CDR3 is 16 residues long. V lost 5 bases to trimming and J lost 0 bases, with 11 bases between them. CDR3 bases: TGTGCCAGCAGCACCGGGGGGGGCTCCTATAATTCACCCCTCCACTTT. It yields the protein CASSTGGGSYNSPLHF.

This clonotype was detected a few times. V is TRBV6-5 and J is TRBJ2-5; D is unclear. The CDR3 spans 12 residues. Trimming cost V 7 bases and J 5 bases, with 11 bases left between them. Germline V CDR1 and CDR2: MNHEY, SVGAGI. The CDR3 spells CASTDRTETQYF. In nucleotides, the CDR3 is TGTGCCAGCACCGACCGGACGGAGACCCAGTACTTC.

The CDR3 nucleotides are TGTGCCAGCTCACCAATGGCAGGACAAGAGACCCAGTACTTC. It codes for CASSPMAGQETQYF. The chain combines TRBV18 with TRBJ2-5; no firm D call. Deletions cut 2 bases from V and 2 bases from J, with 9 bases between. The length of the CDR3 is 14 residues. Looked up from germline, CDR1 is KGHSH and CDR2 is LQKENI.

Regarding this clonotype: A single base separates this from a much larger clone, so it may be a read error. The chain combines TRBV5-1 with TRBJ1-4; the D is unclear. V was clipped by 3 bases and J by 7 bases, with 16 bases between them. Germline V lookup: CDR1 SGHRS, CDR2 YFSETQ. The CDR3 covers 15 residues. CDR3 residues: CASSSIVRSGEKLFF. CDR3 in DNA: TGCGCCAGCAGCTCAATTGTCCGCTCAGGTGAAAAACTGTTTTTT.

In this sample, this clonotype turned up a few times. This chain connects TRBV19 to TRBJ1-5, with D unclear. Trimming took 4 bases from V and 4 from J, leaving 11 bases between them. The length of the CDR3 is 14 residues. Germline CDR1 is LNHDA and CDR2 is SQIVND (reference sequence). CDR3 DNA sequence: TGTGCCAGTAGTAGGGAATTGGAAAATCAGCCCCAGCATTTT. Amino acid sequence: CASSRELENQPQHF.

Remarks on this clonotype: This may arise from a read error, as a much more abundant clone is one base away. The CDR3 loop reads CASSWDADTGELFF. The DNA for the CDR3 is TGTGCCAGCAGCTGGGATGCGGACACCGGGGAGCTGTTTTTT. The chain is built from TRBV7-3 and TRBJ2-2, with D unclear. Germline CDR1 and CDR2: SGHTA and FQGTGA. The CDR3 has 14 residues. The germline V and J ends were trimmed by 4 bases and 3 bases, with 9 bases remaining between them. Together with reference TRBV7-3 and TRBJ2-2, the CDR3 gives the full variable domain: GAGVSQTPSNKVTEKGKYVELRCDPISGHTALYWYRQSLGQGPEFLIYFQGTGAADDSGLPNDRFFAVRPEGSVSTLKIQRTERGDSAVYLCASSWDADTGELFFGEGSRLTVL.

On this clonotype itself: Because the CDR3's place on the DNA is in doubt, the DNA is left out and the CDR3 is given as listed by TCRdb. The chain joins TRBV11-1 to TRBJ2-7; TRBD1, the table's D call, lacks a check against the DNA. Including both end residues, the CDR3 is 21 amino acids long. From germline, CDR1 is SGHAT and CDR2 FQDESV (reference sequence). The CDR3 is CASSFYICSASPGTVSYEQYF.

At least ten counts were recorded for this clonotype. This chain uses TRBV28 with TRBJ1-2; no clear D gene. Germline CDR1 and CDR2: MDHEN and SYDVKM. The CDR3 has 16 amino acids. Trimming removed 7 bases from V and 4 bases from J, with 22 bases in between. The CDR3 nucleotides read TGTGCCAGCAACTTGGGTAGGGCGGGTCTGAGCTATGGCTACACCTTC. It encodes CASNLGRAGLSYGYTF.

The chain employs TRBV4-3 and TRBJ2-7; D could derive from TRBD1 or TRBD2 (5 bases each). The CDR3 has 16 amino acids. The V gene lost 1 base and the J gene lost 7 bases, with 20 bases spanning the gap. Germline V gene lookup returns CDR1 LGHNA and CDR2 YSLEER. For the CDR3, the DNA is TGCGCCAGCAGCCAAGTTACCGGGACCCAGGTGAGGGAGCAGTACTTC. The encoded protein is CASSQVTGTQVREQYF.

This chain connects TRBV25-1 to TRBJ2-5; 12 bases are a match to TRBD2. Germline V lookup: CDR1 MGHDK, CDR2 SYGVNS. This CDR3 comprises 18 residues. Trimming cost V 5 bases and J 5 bases; bases outside gene matches: 15. The CDR3 DNA reads as TGTGCCAGCAGTACTGACTGGCTAGCGGGAGGGTCGCGGGAGACCCAGTACTTC. This codes for CASSTDWLAGGSRETQYF.

This clonotype was seen many times. V is TRBV19 and J is TRBJ2-5; 8 bases fit TRBD2. V lost 7 bases and J lost 2; bases outside the gene matches: 3. CDR3 length: 13 residues. Germline CDR1 reads LNHDA; CDR2 reads SQIVND (reference sequence). The CDR3 sequence is CASKGLGQETQYF. The CDR3, as DNA: TGTGCCAGTAAGGGACTAGGGCAAGAGACCCAGTACTTC.

The table lists this clonotype with many counts. V usage is TRBV29-1 and J usage is TRBJ2-7; 11 bases are a match to TRBD1. Germline CDR1 reads SQVTM; CDR2 reads ANQGSEA. CDR3 size: 15 residues. Trimming at V came to 6 bases and at J to 1 base, leaving 8 bases not matched to a gene. Written as DNA, the CDR3 is TGCAGCGTCCGGGACGGGACAGGGGGTTCCTACGAGCAGTACTTC. It codes for CSVRDGTGGSYEQYF.

The chain uses TRBV11-2 and TRBJ2-7; a possible D gene is TRBD1 (6 bases). This CDR3 region has 15 residues. The V and J ends lost 5 bases and 2 bases respectively, with 16 bases between them. Germline CDR1 SGHAT, CDR2 FQNNGV. The DNA of the CDR3 is TGTGCCAGCAGCCTCAGTGGGGGCCCAGCCTACGAGCAGTACTTC. Its translation is CASSLSGGPAYEQYF.

A word on this clonotype: At one boundary the junction diverges from the germline segment, which might be a read error. The chain is built from TRBV10-3 and TRBJ2-7; no clear D. The CDR3 consists of 13 residues. Germline V gene data show CDR1 as ENHRY and CDR2 as SYGVKD. The CDR3 reads CASSETPKYEQYF. The CDR3 bases are TGTGCCAGCAGTGAGACGCCCAAGTACGAGCAGTACTTC.